This is a list of T cell receptor beta chains from one sample in a study of T cell changes during pregnancy in multiple sclerosis. Profiled with immunoSEQ multiplex PCR; TCRdb holds only in-frame clones, not every one. This table holds just under 20,000 clones, about nine tenths found once. This material consisted of CD8+ T cells from peripheral blood mononuclear cells, taken in the third trimester of pregnancy. These receptors were taken from a female donor in good health, enrolled as a control in a pregnancy study. Each CDR3 is given with its conserved first and last residue. A D gene is named only where the DNA matches it firmly. Clone size is shown for a subset of rows, as once, few, many or a class of expanded clone.

D	size	V	J	CDR3	DNA
.	.	TRBV25-1	TRBJ1-2	CASSEWGGNYGYTF	TGTGCCAGCAGTGAATGGGGAGGGAACTATGGCTACACCTTC
TRBD1	.	TRBV11-2	TRBJ2-7	CASSPGQGLYEQYF	TGTGCCAGCAGCCCGGGACAGGGACTCTACGAGCAGTACTTC
.	.	TRBV27	TRBJ1-2	CASSLSFPGGGYTF	TGTGCCAGCAGTTTAAGTTTTCCGGGTGGTGGCTACACCTTC
TRBD1	.	TRBV9	TRBJ2-6	CASSVARGSGANVLTF	TGTGCCAGCAGCGTAGCCAGGGGGTCTGGGGCCAACGTCCTGACTTTC
.	.	TRBV15	TRBJ2-5	CATSRDPGEWETQYF	TGTGCCACCAGCAGAGATCCGGGGGAGTGGGAGACCCAGTACTTC
.	medium-sized	TRBV30	TRBJ2-1	CAWSAAGHNEQFF	TGTGCCTGGAGTGCAGCGGGTCACAATGAGCAGTTCTTC
TRBD2	.	TRBV14	TRBJ2-1	CASSQGGGLPYNEQFF	TGTGCCAGCAGCCAGGGCGGGGGGCTACCCTACAATGAGCAGTTCTTC
.	.	TRBV11-2	TRBJ2-7	CASSILLVDYEQYF	TGTGCCAGCAGCATCCTCCTGGTAGACTACGAGCAGTACTTC
TRBD1	.	TRBV12-5	TRBJ1-1	CASARTGDTEAFF	TGTGCTAGTGCCCGGACAGGAGACACTGAAGCTTTCTTT
.	.	TRBV27	TRBJ1-1	CASSLSADRFEAFF	TGTGCCAGCAGTTTATCGGCTGACAGATTTGAAGCTTTCTTT
TRBD1	.	TRBV7-9	TRBJ1-6	CASSLDRDPYNSPLHF	TGTGCCAGCAGCCTAGACAGGGACCCTTATAATTCACCCCTCCACTTT
.	.	TRBV4-3	TRBJ2-1	CASSPPGLAGGVSLSYNEQFF	TGCGCCAGCAGCCCCCCTGGGTTAGCTGGAGGAGTCTCCCTTTCCTACAATGAGCAGTTCTTC
.	.	TRBV27	TRBJ2-2	CASGRENTGELFF	TGTGCCAGCGGGAGAGAGAACACCGGGGAGCTGTTTTTT
.	.	TRBV5-8	TRBJ2-2	CASSLIGTNTGELFF	TGTGCCAGCAGCTTGATCGGGACGAACACCGGGGAGCTGTTTTTT
TRBD1	once	TRBV19	TRBJ2-5	CASSIDRGLGTQYF	TGTGCCAGTAGTATAGACAGGGGGCTCGGGACCCAGTACTTC
TRBD1	.	TRBV5-1	TRBJ1-4	CASGGQGAQGEKLFF	TGCGCCAGCGGGGGACAGGGGGCGCAGGGTGAAAAACTGTTTTTT
.	.	TRBV7-9	TRBJ2-7	CASSLLGREQYF	TGTGCCAGCAGCCTTTTGGGCCGCGAGCAGTACTTC
.	.	TRBV1	TRBJ2-5	CTSSHGQGPFTGETQYF	TGCACCAGCAGCCATGGACAGGGCCCGTTCACGGGAGAGACCCAGTACTTC
.	.	TRBV4-3	TRBJ2-1	CASSQVRLSYNEQFF	TGCGCCAGCAGCCAAGTTAGACTATCCTACAATGAGCAGTTCTTC
.	once	TRBV7-9	TRBJ2-7	CASAGPEQYF	TGTGCCAGCGCAGGGCCCGAGCAGTACTTC
.	.	TRBV7-9	TRBJ1-2	CASSPAGTPYGYTF	TGTGCCAGCAGCCCGGCAGGGACACCCTATGGCTACACCTTC
.	.	TRBV28	TRBJ2-7	CASSIILYEQYF	TGTGCCAGCAGTATCATACTCTACGAGCAGTACTTC
.	.	TRBV11-2	TRBJ1-2	CASSLEQGTYGYTF	TGTGCCAGCAGCTTAGAACAGGGCACCTATGGCTACACCTTC
.	.	TRBV20-1	TRBJ2-1	CSASGEQFF	TGCAGTGCCAGCGGTGAGCAGTTCTTC
.	.	TRBV7-9	TRBJ1-5	CASSTFGNQPQHF	TGTGCCAGCAGTACATTCGGCAATCAGCCCCAGCATTTT
.	.	TRBV10-3	TRBJ1-5	CAAAGGVDQPQHF	TGTGCCGCCGCGGGGGGAGTGGATCAGCCCCAGCATTTT
.	.	TRBV4-3	TRBJ2-7	CASSQEDSYEQYF	TGCGCCAGCAGCCAGGAGGACAGTTACGAGCAGTACTTC
.	.	TRBV6-6	TRBJ2-3	CASTGLDTQYF	TGTGCCAGCACAGGCTTAGATACGCAGTATTTT
TRBD2	.	TRBV11-2	TRBJ2-3	CASSVRGGTDTQYF	TGTGCCAGCAGCGTTCGGGGGGGCACAGATACGCAGTATTTT
.	.	TRBV6-5	TRBJ2-7	CASSYGQTYEQYF	TGTGCCAGCAGTTACGGGCAGACCTACGAGCAGTACTTC
.	medium-sized	TRBV5-6	TRBJ2-7	CASSLKLWPVDTYEQYF	TGTGCCAGCAGCTTGAAACTTTGGCCGGTGGACACCTACGAGCAGTACTTC
.	.	TRBV5-6	TRBJ1-2	CASSLGQAIFYGYTF	TGTGCCAGCAGCTTGGGACAGGCGATCTTCTATGGCTACACCTTC
TRBD1	.	TRBV2	TRBJ1-5	CARGGTGHNQPQHF	TGTGCCAGGGGCGGGACAGGGCACAATCAGCCCCAGCATTTT
.	.	TRBV29-1	TRBJ2-5	CSVDSGFDRQETQYF	TGCAGCGTTGATAGTGGGTTTGACAGGCAAGAGACCCAGTACTTC
.	.	TRBV27	TRBJ2-7	CASSLTGTFPYEQYF	TGTGCCAGCAGTCTGACGGGGACATTCCCCTACGAGCAGTACTTC